This T cell receptor beta chain was retrieved from a study of T cells expressing NK-cell markers. Judged by frequency, this clonotype is medium-sized. TCRdb re-called the 5' RACE reads; every CDR3 protein appears as one record, without DNA. Here the sample table reports around 7,500 distinct CDR3 sequences. This TCR was recovered from a man between 18 and 29 years old in good health. The sample comprised blood T cells: a sorted CD56 or NKG2C T cell subset, CD4+ or CD8+ T cells, or bulk PBMC T cells (not recorded which).

The CDR3 sequence is CASSEGWGSGQETQYF. V is TRBV6-1 and J is TRBJ2-5; TCRdb designates TRBD2, a call that cannot be tested without DNA. The length of the CDR3 is 16 residues. The germline V gene encodes CDR1 MNHNS and CDR2 SASEGT.